This T cell receptor beta chain was recorded in a study of regulatory T cells in long-lasting Graves disease. Overall study context: Newly diagnosed Graves' patients took antithyroid drugs under 3 months.

The authors built TCR beta libraries using iRepertoire HTBI primers and Arm-PCR of CDR3 regions. TCRdb analysed the multiplex PCR reads with MiXCR anew, one entry per CDR3 protein. Here the sample spans about 440,000 distinct CDR3 sequences, more than 13% being singletons. Documented time point: newly diagnosed GD, antithyroid drugs for less than 3 months. PBMC-extracted RNA yielded the TCR library. J lost 4 bases, V lost 5 bases, and 5 bases had no gene match. This CDR3 has 14 residues. Germline V gives CDR1 MDHEN, CDR2 SYDVKM. Study findings and constraints: It was peripheral blood alone, not thyroid tissue, that was studied. Reduced TCR diversity was observed in persistent Graves' patients versus newly diagnosed patients.

This clonotype has ten or more counts. The antigen remains unidentified. These data were also filed under a second study, of T cells in Graves' hyperthyroidism and ophthalmopathy. That publication notes: Among the patients, aged 18 to 65, hyperthyroidism was newly diagnosed and had lasted under 2 months.

The receptor was derived from a woman aged 25 to 39 with Graves disease. The sample here was peripheral blood mononuclear cells (PBMCs), taken at new diagnosis, from a patient treated with antithyroid drugs. The chain has TRBV28 and TRBJ1-2; 9 positions agree with TRBD1. The CDR3 DNA reads as TGTGCCAGCAGTCCCGGACAGGGGAGCTATGGCTACACCTTC. Translating it yields CASSPGQGSYGYTF.